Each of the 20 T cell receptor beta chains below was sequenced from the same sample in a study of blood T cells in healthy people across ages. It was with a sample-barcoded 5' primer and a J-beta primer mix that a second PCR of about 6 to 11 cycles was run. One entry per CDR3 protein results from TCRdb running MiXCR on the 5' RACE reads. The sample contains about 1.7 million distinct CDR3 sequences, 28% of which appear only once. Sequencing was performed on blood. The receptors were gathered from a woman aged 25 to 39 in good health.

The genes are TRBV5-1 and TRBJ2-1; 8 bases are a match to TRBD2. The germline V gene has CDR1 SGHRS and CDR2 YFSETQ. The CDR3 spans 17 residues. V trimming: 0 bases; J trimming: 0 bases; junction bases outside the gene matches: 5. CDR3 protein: CASSLASGLTSYNEQFF. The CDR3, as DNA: TGCGCCAGCAGCTTGGCTAGCGGGCTTACCTCCTACAATGAGCAGTTCTTC.

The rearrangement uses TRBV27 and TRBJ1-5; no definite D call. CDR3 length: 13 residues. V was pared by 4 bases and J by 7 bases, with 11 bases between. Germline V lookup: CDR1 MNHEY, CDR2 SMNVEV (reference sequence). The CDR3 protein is CASSWHFKQPQHF. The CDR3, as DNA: TGTGCCAGCAGTTGGCACTTTAAGCAGCCCCAGCATTTT.

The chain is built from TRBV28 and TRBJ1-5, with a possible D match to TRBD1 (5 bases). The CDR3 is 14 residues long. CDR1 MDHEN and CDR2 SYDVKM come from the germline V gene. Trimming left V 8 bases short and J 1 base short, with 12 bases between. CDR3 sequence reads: CASSRGWSNQPQHF. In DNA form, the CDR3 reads TGTGCCAGCTCCCGGGGCTGGAGCAATCAGCCCCAGCATTTT.

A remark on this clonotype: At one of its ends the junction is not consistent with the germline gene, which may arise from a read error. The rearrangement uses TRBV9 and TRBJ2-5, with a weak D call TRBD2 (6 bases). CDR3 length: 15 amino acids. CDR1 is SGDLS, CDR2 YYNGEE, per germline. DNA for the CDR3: TGTGCCAACAGCCCCAACCCCGGGAGTGGAGAGACCCAGTACTTC. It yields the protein CANSPNPGSGETQYF.

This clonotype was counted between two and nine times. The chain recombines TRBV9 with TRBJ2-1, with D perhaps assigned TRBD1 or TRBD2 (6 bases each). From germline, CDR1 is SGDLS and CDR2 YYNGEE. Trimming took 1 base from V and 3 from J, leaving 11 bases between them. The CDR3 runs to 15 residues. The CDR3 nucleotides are TGTGCCAGCAGCGTATACGGGGGCGTCTACAATGAGCAGTTCTTC. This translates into CASSVYGGVYNEQFF.

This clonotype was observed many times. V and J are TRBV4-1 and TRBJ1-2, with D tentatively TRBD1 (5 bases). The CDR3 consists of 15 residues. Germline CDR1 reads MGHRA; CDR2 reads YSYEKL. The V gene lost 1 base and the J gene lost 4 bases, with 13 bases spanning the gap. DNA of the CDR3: TGCGCCAGCAGCCAAGGAGGGAACAGGCTCTATGGCTACACCTTC. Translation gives CASSQGGNRLYGYTF.

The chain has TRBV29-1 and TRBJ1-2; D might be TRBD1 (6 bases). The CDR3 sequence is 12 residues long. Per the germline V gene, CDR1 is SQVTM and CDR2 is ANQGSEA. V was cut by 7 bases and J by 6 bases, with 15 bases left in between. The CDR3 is CSAEGGGDGYTF. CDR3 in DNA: TGCAGCGCCGAGGGGGGGGGCGATGGCTACACCTTC.

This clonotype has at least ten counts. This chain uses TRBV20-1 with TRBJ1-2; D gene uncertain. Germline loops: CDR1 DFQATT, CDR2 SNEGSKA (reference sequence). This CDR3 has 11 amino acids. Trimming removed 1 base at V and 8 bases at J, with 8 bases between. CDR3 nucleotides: TGCAGTGCTAGAGCCCCTAACGGCTACACCTTC. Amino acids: CSARAPNGYTF.

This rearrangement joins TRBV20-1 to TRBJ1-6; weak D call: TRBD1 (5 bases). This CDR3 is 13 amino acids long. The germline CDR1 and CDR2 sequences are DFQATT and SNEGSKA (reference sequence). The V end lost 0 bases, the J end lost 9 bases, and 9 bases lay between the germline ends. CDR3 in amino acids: CSARDQGFSPLHF. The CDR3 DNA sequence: TGCAGTGCTAGAGACCAGGGTTTTTCACCCCTCCACTTT.

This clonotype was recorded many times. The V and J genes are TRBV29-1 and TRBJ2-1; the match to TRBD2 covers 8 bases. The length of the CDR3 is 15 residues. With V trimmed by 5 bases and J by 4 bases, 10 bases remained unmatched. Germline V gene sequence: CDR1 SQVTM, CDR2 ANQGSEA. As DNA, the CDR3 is TGCAGCGTTCAGTTTTTGACGGGGGGGTACAATGAGCAGTTCTTC. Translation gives CSVQFLTGGYNEQFF.

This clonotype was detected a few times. For the CDR3, the DNA is TGTGCCAGCAGTAAGAAGGGGTACGAGCAGTACTTC. It codes for CASSKKGYEQYF. The chain is built from TRBV2 and TRBJ2-7; a possible D gene is TRBD1 (5 bases). CDR1 and CDR2 (germline): SNHLY, FYNNEI. CDR3 size: 12 residues. The V end was cut by 5 bases, the J end by 4 bases, with 9 bases between.

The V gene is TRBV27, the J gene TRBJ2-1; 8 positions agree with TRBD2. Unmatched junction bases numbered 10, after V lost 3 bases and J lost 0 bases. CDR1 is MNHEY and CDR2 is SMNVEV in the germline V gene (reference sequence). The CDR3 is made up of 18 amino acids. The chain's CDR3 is CASSFTIGGARSYNEQFF. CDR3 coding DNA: TGTGCCAGCAGTTTCACTATCGGGGGGGCCCGCTCCTACAATGAGCAGTTCTTC.

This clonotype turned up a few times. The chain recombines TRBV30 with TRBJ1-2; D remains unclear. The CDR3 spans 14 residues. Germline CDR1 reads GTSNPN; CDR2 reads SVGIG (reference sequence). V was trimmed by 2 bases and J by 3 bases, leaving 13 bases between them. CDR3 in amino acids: CAWSRQSPYYGYTF. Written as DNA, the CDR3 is TGTGCCTGGAGTCGACAATCACCCTACTATGGCTACACCTTC.

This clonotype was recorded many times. CDR3: CSGGTGSSYNEQFF. The CDR3 region has the DNA TGCAGCGGCGGGACGGGAAGCTCCTACAATGAGCAGTTCTTC. V and J are TRBV20-1 and TRBJ2-1; possible D gene TRBD2, 6 bases. The CDR3 consists of 14 residues. CDR1 DFQATT and CDR2 SNEGSKA come from the germline V gene (reference sequence).

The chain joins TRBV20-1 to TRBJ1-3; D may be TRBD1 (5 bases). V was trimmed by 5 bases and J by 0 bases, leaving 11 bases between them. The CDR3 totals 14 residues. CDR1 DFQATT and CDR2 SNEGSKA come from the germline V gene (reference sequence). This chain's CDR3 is CSAPTGTSGNTIYF. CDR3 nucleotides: TGCAGTGCTCCTACAGGTACCTCTGGAAACACCATATATTTT.

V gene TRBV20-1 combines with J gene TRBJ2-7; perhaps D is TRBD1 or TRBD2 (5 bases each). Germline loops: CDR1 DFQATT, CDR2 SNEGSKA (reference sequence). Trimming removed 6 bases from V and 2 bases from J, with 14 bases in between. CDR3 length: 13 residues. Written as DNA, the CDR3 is TGCAGTGCCGGGAAGGGGAGTACCTACGAGCAGTACTTC. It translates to CSAGKGSTYEQYF.

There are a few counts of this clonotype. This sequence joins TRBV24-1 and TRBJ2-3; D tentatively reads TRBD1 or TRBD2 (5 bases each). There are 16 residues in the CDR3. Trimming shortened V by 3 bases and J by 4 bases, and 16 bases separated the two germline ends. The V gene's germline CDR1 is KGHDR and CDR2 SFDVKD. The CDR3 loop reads CATSDAGRGDSDTQYF. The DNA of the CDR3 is TGTGCCACCAGTGATGCAGGAAGGGGAGATTCAGATACGCAGTATTTT.

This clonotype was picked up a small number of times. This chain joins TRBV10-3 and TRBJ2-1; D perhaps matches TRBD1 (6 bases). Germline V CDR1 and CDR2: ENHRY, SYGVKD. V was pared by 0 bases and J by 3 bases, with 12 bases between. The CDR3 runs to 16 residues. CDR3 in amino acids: CAISESGTTGYNEQFF. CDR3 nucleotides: TGTGCCATCAGTGAGTCGGGGACAACGGGCTACAATGAGCAGTTCTTC.

CDR3 DNA: TGTGCCAGCAGCCTATCATCGACCTCTGGGGCCAACGTCCTGACTTTC. Translating gives CASSLSSTSGANVLTF. The V and J genes are TRBV7-3 and TRBJ2-6, with no clear D. Trimming removed 5 bases at V and 0 bases at J, with 11 bases between. The CDR3 is made up of 16 amino acids. The V gene's germline CDR1 is SGHTA and CDR2 FQGTGA.

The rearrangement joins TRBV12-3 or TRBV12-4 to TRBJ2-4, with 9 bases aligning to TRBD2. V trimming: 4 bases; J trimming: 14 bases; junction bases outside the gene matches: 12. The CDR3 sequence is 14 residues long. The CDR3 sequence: CASSSQGSGGIEYF. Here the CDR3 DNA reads TGTGCCAGCAGTTCACAGGGTAGCGGGGGTATAGAGTACTTC.